The subject of this entry is one TCR beta chain. The record originates from a study of blood T cell repertoires in COVID-19. Study details: From the United States, Italy and Spain came samples of acute and convalescent COVID-19. PBMCs, B-cell-depleted T cells, or T cells provided the cDNA or gDNA that made up the material.

Authors' processing steps: By means of reference gene primer amplification, nucleated cell counts were estimated. Assay used: immunoSEQ multiplex PCR; TCRdb lists only in-frame clones, some missing. V, J and clone size were drawn from that table, and D and trimming were deduced from the DNA. The table has around 53,000 clones, approximately 80% seen once; the top ten hold about 39%. Per the germline V gene, CDR1 is SEHNR and CDR2 is FQNEAQ (reference sequence). The CDR3 consists of 13 residues. V trimming: 3 bases; J trimming: 6 bases; junction bases outside the gene matches: 3. The rearrangement uses TRBV7-9 and TRBJ2-7, with TRBD1 identical over 9 bases. Sequencing used peripheral blood. The sequence derives from a man between 65 and 79 years old with active or convalescent COVID-19. In DNA form, the CDR3 reads TGTGCCAGCAGCTTGGACAGGGGTGGCGAGCAGTACTTC. Translation gives CASSLDRGGEQYF.